These 31 T cell receptor beta chains were all obtained from the same sample, sequenced in a study of shared clonotypes between healthy human individuals. TCRdb's copy holds only in-frame clones and misses some; the assay was immunoSEQ multiplex PCR. The sample carries about 660,000 clones, approximately 74% recorded once. Sequenced: memory CD4+ T cells sorted from blood. Indicated subset: CD45RA-negative fraction. Receptors were obtained from a woman in her twenties or thirties in good health.

This CDR3 is CASSFSGQGHNEQFF. CDR3 sequence (DNA): TGTGCCAGCAGTTTTTCGGGACAGGGACACAATGAGCAGTTCTTC. This rearrangement joins TRBV28 to TRBJ2-1; 9 bases map to TRBD1. V shed 3 bases, J shed 5 bases, and the junction held 5 bases outside the gene matches. Germline values: CDR1 MDHEN, CDR2 SYDVKM. This CDR3 is built from 15 residues. Together with reference TRBV28 and TRBJ2-1, the CDR3 gives the full variable domain: DVKVTQSSRYLVKRTGEKVFLECVQDMDHENMFWYRQDPGLGLRLIYFSYDVKMKEKGDIPEGYSVSREKKERFSLILESASTNQTSMYLCASSFSGQGHNEQFFGPGTRLTVL.

V usage is TRBV5-1 and J usage is TRBJ2-1, with TRBD2 matching over 10 bases. The CDR3 spans 17 residues. CDR1 and CDR2 from the germline V gene are SGHRS and YFSETQ. J gave up 9 bases and V 6 bases, and 18 bases lay outside the gene matches. The CDR3 protein is CASNHAPGASGSGEQFF. The CDR3 nucleotides read TGCGCCAGCAACCACGCCCCAGGGGCTAGCGGGAGCGGTGAGCAGTTCTTC.

V is TRBV19 and J is TRBJ1-1; possible D gene TRBD1, 6 bases. CDR3 length: 17 residues. The germline V and J ends were trimmed by 0 bases and 10 bases, with 24 bases remaining between them. Per germline, CDR1 LNHDA and CDR2 SQIVND (reference sequence). In DNA, the CDR3 is TGTGCCAGTAGTATAGAACCATCGCGAGTTGGGGGCAATGGAGCTTTCTTT. The encoded protein is CASSIEPSRVGGNGAFF. Full variable domain (remainder filled in from reference TRBV19 and TRBJ1-1): DGGITQSPKYLFRKEGQNVTLSCEQNLNHDAMYWYRQDPGQGLRLIYYSQIVNDFQKGDIAEGYSVSREKKESFPLTVTSAQKNPTAFYLCASSIEPSRVGGNGAFFGQGTRLTVV.

The CDR3 DNA sequence: TGTGCCAGCAGTGATCGGCCCAACACTGAAGCTTTCTTT. Its translation: CASSDRPNTEAFF. The chain carries TRBV2 and TRBJ1-1; D is unclear. V was shortened by 3 bases and J by 2 bases, with 7 bases between the two germline ends. Germline V gene data show CDR1 as SNHLY and CDR2 as FYNNEI. The CDR3 length is 13 residues.

J is TRBJ2-7 and V is TRBV9; D possibly corresponds to TRBD2 (5 bases). Per germline, CDR1 SGDLS and CDR2 YYNGEE. The CDR3 runs to 15 residues. Trimming took off 0 bases at V and 4 bases at J, with 14 bases between the two ends. The CDR3 DNA follows: TGTGCCAGCAGCGTAGGAGCGACAAGGGAGTACGAGCAGTACTTC. The encoded protein is CASSVGATREYEQYF.

This clone was detected a few times. The V and J genes are TRBV5-1 and TRBJ2-7; TRBD1 agrees at 9 bases. With 2 bases clipped from V and 4 bases from J, the junction kept 7 bases outside the gene matches. Per the germline V gene, CDR1 is SGHRS and CDR2 is YFSETQ. The CDR3 extends over 15 amino acids. The CDR3 sequence is CASSFRRTGEYEQYF. Written as DNA, the CDR3 is TGCGCCAGCAGCTTTCGACGGACAGGGGAGTACGAGCAGTACTTC.

This clone has only one observation. The CDR3 nucleotides read TGTGCCAGCAGCGTCGGACAGCAAGAGACCCAGTACTTC. This codes for CASSVGQQETQYF. The J gene is TRBJ2-5, the V gene TRBV11-2, with a possible D match to TRBD1 (6 bases). The germline CDR1 and CDR2 sequences are SGHAT and FQNNGV. The CDR3 is made up of 13 amino acids. V shed 5 bases and J shed 2 bases, with 9 bases lying between them.

The rearrangement uses TRBV27 and TRBJ2-3; the D is unclear. V was trimmed by 8 bases and J by 4 bases, leaving 22 bases between them. The V gene's germline CDR1 is MNHEY and CDR2 SMNVEV (reference sequence). The length of the CDR3 is 16 residues. The CDR3 reads CASCSLLSIGADTQYF. Written as DNA, the CDR3 is TGTGCCAGCTGTAGCCTTTTATCAATAGGCGCAGATACGCAGTATTTT.

The chain links TRBV11-2 to TRBJ1-5; unclear D gene. CDR3 length equals 14 residues. Trimming left V 8 bases short and J 2 bases short, with 13 bases between. The germline V gene has CDR1 SGHAT and CDR2 FQNNGV. CDR3 residues: CASLLTYGNQPQHF. The CDR3 nucleotides are TGTGCCAGCCTGTTGACCTATGGCAATCAGCCCCAGCATTTT.

This chain connects TRBV23-1 to TRBJ2-7; D could derive from TRBD1 or TRBD2 (6 bases each). TRBV23-1 is labeled an ORF, and its function is uncertain. The V and J ends lost 11 bases and 7 bases respectively, with 21 bases between them. This CDR3 spans 13 amino acids. CDR3 amino acids: CAPQGGHGREQYF. The CDR3 DNA is TGCGCCCCACAGGGAGGCCATGGACGAGAGCAGTACTTC.

This chain joins TRBV30 and TRBJ2-7; the D is unclear. V was pared by 4 bases and J by 4 bases, with 20 bases between. The CDR3 spans 15 residues. Germline lookup yields CDR1 GTSNPN and CDR2 SVGIG (reference sequence). In DNA, the CDR3 is TGTGCCTGGAAAGAATCAGTAATGTTTGGTTACGAGCAGTACTTC. Its translation is CAWKESVMFGYEQYF.

In its sample, this clone was seen once. The J gene is TRBJ1-5, the V gene TRBV4-1; TRBD1 might be the D (6 bases). This CDR3 has 16 residues. Trimming took off 0 bases at V and 3 bases at J, with 12 bases between the two ends. Per germline, CDR1 MGHRA and CDR2 YSYEKL. CDR3 coding DNA: TGCGCCAGCAGCCAAGACCCAGGGGTGGACAATCAGCCCCAGCATTTT. Translation gives CASSQDPGVDNQPQHF.

The genes are TRBV19 and TRBJ2-1; 10 positions agree with TRBD2. The CDR3 is 15 amino acids. The trim removed 4 bases at V and 7 bases at J, leaving 7 bases unmatched. Looked up from germline, CDR1 is LNHDA and CDR2 is SQIVND (reference sequence). CDR3 DNA: TGTGCCAGTAGTACACGAGCGGGAGGGGGGAATGAGCAGTTCTTC. Encoded protein: CASSTRAGGGNEQFF. Full variable domain (missing parts from reference TRBV19 and TRBJ2-1): DGGITQSPKYLFRKEGQNVTLSCEQNLNHDAMYWYRQDPGQGLRLIYYSQIVNDFQKGDIAEGYSVSREKKESFPLTVTSAQKNPTAFYLCASSTRAGGGNEQFFGPGTRLTVL.

This clone occurred a few times. Other DNA sequences in this specimen translate into the identical CDR3. The gene calls are TRBV5-1 and TRBJ2-2, with TRBD1 as a possible D gene (5 bases). Between the trimmed V and J ends, which lost 6 bases and 2 bases, there was a span of 11 bases. The V gene's germline CDR1 is SGHRS and CDR2 YFSETQ. This CDR3 is 14 amino acids long. CDR3 nucleotides: TGCGCCAGCAAAGTTCAGGGAAACACCGGGGAGCTGTTTTTT. Translated, it gives CASKVQGNTGELFF.

The V call is TRBV29-1, the J call TRBJ2-2; a weak D match, TRBD1 (7 bases). Trimming left V 7 bases short and J 6 bases short, with 12 bases between. CDR1 and CDR2 (germline): SQVTM, ANQGSEA. The CDR3 length is 12 residues. The DNA of the CDR3 is TGCAGCGCTCAGGGGGGCCCCGGGGAGCTGTTTTTT. Its translation: CSAQGGPGELFF.

This clone was seen many times. The chain recombines TRBV29-1 with TRBJ1-2; D is ambiguous. The V and J ends lost 5 bases and 4 bases respectively, with 11 bases between them. Germline CDR1 SQVTM, CDR2 ANQGSEA. CDR3 length: 12 amino acids. The CDR3 nucleotides read TGCAGCGTTTGGAGCCCAGGCTATGGCTACACCTTC. Translated, it gives CSVWSPGYGYTF.

The chain combines TRBV28 with TRBJ1-2, with D possibly being TRBD1 (6 bases). The germline gives CDR1 MDHEN, CDR2 SYDVKM. The CDR3 has 14 residues. V gave up 10 bases and J gave up 4 bases, with 19 bases separating them. The CDR3 reads CAILAAGAFYGYTF. The CDR3 nucleotides are TGTGCCATCCTAGCGGCAGGGGCTTTCTATGGCTACACCTTC.

Worth noting for this clone: Other nucleotide sequences in the sample specify the same CDR3. The rearrangement links TRBV6-5 to TRBJ2-1; 9 bases line up with TRBD1. CDR3 size: 15 residues. Germline V gene lookup returns CDR1 MNHEY and CDR2 SVGAGI. V shed 5 bases, J shed 0 bases, and the junction held 2 bases outside the gene matches. CDR3 region: CASSGQGSSYNEQFF. The DNA of the CDR3 is TGTGCCAGCAGTGGACAGGGGAGCTCCTACAATGAGCAGTTCTTC.

V usage is TRBV9 and J usage is TRBJ1-3; TRBD1 is a possible D gene (5 bases). V was pared by 0 bases and J by 10 bases, with 14 bases between. The CDR3 loop spans 14 amino acids. CDR1 and CDR2 (germline): SGDLS, YYNGEE. In nucleotides, the CDR3 is TGTGCCAGCAGCGTAGCCGGGGACTCCGGGACCATATATTTT. Its protein product is CASSVAGDSGTIYF.

The chain recombines TRBV27 with TRBJ2-5, with a weak D call TRBD2 (6 bases). V lost 4 bases to trimming and J lost 5 bases, with 17 bases between them. CDR3 length: 15 residues. Germline V gene data show CDR1 as MNHEY and CDR2 as SMNVEV (reference sequence). The CDR3 loop is CASSSPGTGRETQYF. In DNA, the CDR3 is TGTGCCAGCAGTTCCCCCGGGACTGGGCGGGAGACCCAGTACTTC.

Only a few counts were recorded for this clone. The chain links TRBV27 to TRBJ1-2, with D unresolved. Trimming pared 6 bases from V and 9 bases from J, leaving 17 bases between. Germline values: CDR1 MNHEY, CDR2 SMNVEV (reference sequence). The CDR3 contains 13 residues. This CDR3 reads CASSPPRPRSYTF. CDR3 DNA sequence: TGTGCCAGCAGCCCCCCGAGACCAAGAAGCTACACCTTC.

This clone appeared once. The gene calls are TRBV6-5 and TRBJ2-7; the D gene is possibly TRBD2 (5 bases). The germline V gene has CDR1 MNHEY and CDR2 SVGAGI. Trimming left V 5 bases short and J 1 base short, with 9 bases between. The CDR3 is made up of 13 amino acids. The CDR3 region has the DNA TGTGCCAGCAGTGACCCGGGGTCCTACGAGCAGTACTTC. This encodes CASSDPGSYEQYF.

The chain uses TRBV7-2 and TRBJ2-1; D not resolved. Between the trimmed V and J ends, which lost 0 bases and 5 bases, there was a span of 5 bases. The CDR3 sequence is 13 residues long. CDR1 and CDR2 from the germline V gene are SGHTA and FQGNSA. The CDR3 here is CASSLALDNEQFF. DNA of the CDR3: TGTGCCAGCAGCTTAGCTTTAGACAATGAGCAGTTCTTC. The full variable domain, with the rest looked up from reference TRBV7-2 and TRBJ2-1, is GAGVSQSPSNKVTEKGKDVELRCDPISGHTALYWYRQSLGQGLEFLIYFQGNSAPDKSGLPSDRFSAERTGGSVSTLTIQRTQQEDSAVYLCASSLALDNEQFFGPGTRLTVL.

The rearrangement links TRBV7-9 to TRBJ1-4; TRBD1 matches 9 bases. V shed 3 bases, J shed 8 bases, and the junction held 7 bases outside the gene matches. The CDR3 loop spans 15 amino acids. CDR1 and CDR2 from the germline V gene are SEHNR and FQNEAQ (reference sequence). The CDR3 DNA follows: TGTGCCAGCAGCTTGAGTGGGACAGGGTGGGAAAAACTGTTTTTT. Its translation is CASSLSGTGWEKLFF.

The chain links TRBV19 to TRBJ2-2; 10 bases line up with TRBD2. CDR3 length: 17 residues. In germline, CDR1 is LNHDA, CDR2 SQIVND (reference sequence). J was trimmed by 0 bases and V by 6 bases; bases with no gene match: 7. CDR3: CASRVSGRPANTGELFF. Written as DNA, the CDR3 is TGTGCCAGTAGAGTTAGCGGGAGGCCCGCGAACACCGGGGAGCTGTTTTTT.

This clone was counted ten times or more. V gene TRBV5-1 combines with J gene TRBJ2-5; 10 nucleotides match TRBD1. The CDR3 consists of 13 residues. Germline V gives CDR1 SGHRS, CDR2 YFSETQ. V lost 2 bases and J lost 9; bases outside the gene matches: 4. The CDR3 coding sequence is TGCGCCAGCAGCTTTGGACAGGGGGGTTCCCAGTACTTC. Its translation: CASSFGQGGSQYF. Full variable domain (missing parts from reference TRBV5-1 and TRBJ2-5): KAGVTQTPRYLIKTRGQQVTLSCSPISGHRSVSWYQQTPGQGLQFLFEYFSETQRNKGNFPGRFSGRQFSNSRSEMNVSTLELGDSALYLCASSFGQGGSQYFGPGTRLLVL.

The J gene is TRBJ1-1, the V gene TRBV6-6; weak D call: TRBD1 (5 bases). Germline lookup yields CDR1 MNHNY and CDR2 SVGAGI (reference sequence). Between the trimmed V and J ends, which lost 4 bases and 4 bases, there was a span of 16 bases. The CDR3 sequence is 15 residues long. This CDR3 is CASSSWLGVGTEAFF. The CDR3 nucleotides are TGTGCCAGCAGTTCCTGGTTGGGGGTGGGCACTGAAGCTTTCTTT.

V gene TRBV5-1 combines with J gene TRBJ1-4; D uncertain. CDR3 size: 14 residues. Deletions cut 2 bases from V and 5 bases from J, with 10 bases between. Germline assignment: CDR1 SGHRS and CDR2 YFSETQ. CDR3 sequence reads: CASSFSPGNEKLFF. The CDR3 nucleotides are TGCGCCAGCAGCTTTTCCCCGGGGAATGAAAAACTGTTTTTT. Supplemented by reference TRBV5-1 and TRBJ1-4, the full variable domain reads KAGVTQTPRYLIKTRGQQVTLSCSPISGHRSVSWYQQTPGQGLQFLFEYFSETQRNKGNFPGRFSGRQFSNSRSEMNVSTLELGDSALYLCASSFSPGNEKLFFGSGTQLSVL.

The rearrangement uses TRBV5-1 and TRBJ2-7, with no clear D. Germline V gene lookup returns CDR1 SGHRS and CDR2 YFSETQ. Trimming left V 4 bases short and J 4 bases short, with 12 bases between. The CDR3 extends over 13 amino acids. In nucleotides, the CDR3 is TGCGCCAGCAGCACCAGCCAGGAATACGAGCAGTACTTC. Translating it yields CASSTSQEYEQYF.

The DNA for the CDR3 is TGTGCCAGCCTCAGCGAAAGATACGAGCAGTACTTC. Its translation: CASLSERYEQYF. The J gene is TRBJ2-7, the V gene TRBV6-1; D is uncertain. V was clipped by 8 bases and J by 4 bases, with 12 bases between them. Germline CDR1 reads MNHNS; CDR2 reads SASEGT. The CDR3 runs to 12 residues.

V usage is TRBV28 and J usage is TRBJ1-5; perhaps TRBD1 as D (6 bases). The CDR3 length is 16 residues. Germline V CDR1 and CDR2: MDHEN, SYDVKM. Trimming removed 6 bases from V and 5 bases from J, with 20 bases in between. The CDR3 region is CASSPNRVISYQPQHF. For the CDR3, the DNA is TGTGCCAGCAGCCCTAACAGGGTCATCTCGTATCAGCCCCAGCATTTT.